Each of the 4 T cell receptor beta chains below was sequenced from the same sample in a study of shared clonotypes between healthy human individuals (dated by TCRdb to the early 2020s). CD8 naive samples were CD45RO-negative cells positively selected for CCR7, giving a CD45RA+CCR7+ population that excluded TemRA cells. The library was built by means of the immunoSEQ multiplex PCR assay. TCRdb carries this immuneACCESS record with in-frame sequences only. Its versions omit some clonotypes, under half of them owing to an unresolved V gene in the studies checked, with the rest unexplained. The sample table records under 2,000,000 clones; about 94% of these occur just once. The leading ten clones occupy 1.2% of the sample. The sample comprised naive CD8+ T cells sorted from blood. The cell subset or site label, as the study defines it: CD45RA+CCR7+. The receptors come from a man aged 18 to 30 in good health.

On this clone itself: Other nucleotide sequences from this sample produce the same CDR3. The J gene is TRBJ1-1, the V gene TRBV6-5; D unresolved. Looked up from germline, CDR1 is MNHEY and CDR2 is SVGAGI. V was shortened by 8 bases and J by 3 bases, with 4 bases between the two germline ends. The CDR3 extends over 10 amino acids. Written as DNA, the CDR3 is TGTGCCAGCGGAGACACTGAAGCTTTCTTT. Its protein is CASGDTEAFF.

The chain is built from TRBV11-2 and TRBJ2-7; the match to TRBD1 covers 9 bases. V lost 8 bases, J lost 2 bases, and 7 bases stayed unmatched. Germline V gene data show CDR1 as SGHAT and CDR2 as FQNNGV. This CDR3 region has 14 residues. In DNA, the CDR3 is TGTGCCAGCTCCCTGACAGGGGGTGCCTACGAGCAGTACTTC. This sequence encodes CASSLTGGAYEQYF.

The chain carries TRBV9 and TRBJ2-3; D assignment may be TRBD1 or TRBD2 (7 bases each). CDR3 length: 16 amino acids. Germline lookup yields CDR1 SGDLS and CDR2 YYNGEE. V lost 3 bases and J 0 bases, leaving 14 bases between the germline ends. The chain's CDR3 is CASSASRGGSTDTQYF. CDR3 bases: TGTGCCAGCAGCGCCAGCAGGGGGGGTAGCACAGATACGCAGTATTTT.

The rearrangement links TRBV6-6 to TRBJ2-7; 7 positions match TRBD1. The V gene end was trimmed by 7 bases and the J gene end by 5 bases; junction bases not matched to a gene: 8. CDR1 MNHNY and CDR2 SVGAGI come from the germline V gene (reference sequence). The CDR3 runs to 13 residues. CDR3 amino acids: CASNIGTVNEQYF. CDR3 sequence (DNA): TGTGCCAGCAACATTGGGACAGTTAACGAGCAGTACTTC.